A single sample gave rise to the 2 T cell receptor beta chains below, sequenced in a study of T cells in Graves' hyperthyroidism and ophthalmopathy. Researchers took RNA transcripts and amplified the TCR beta CDR3 regions from them. The HTBI primer set was used in a first-round RT-PCR of the TCR CDR3. Each CDR3 protein is one row after TCRdb ran MiXCR on the multiplex PCR reads. The table includes hundreds of thousands of distinct CDR3 sequences, around 20% detected once. What was sequenced was blood. Source of these receptors: a woman aged 50 to 65 with Graves' hyperthyroidism that later progressed to Graves' ophthalmopathy.

This clonotype was observed a few times. The chain uses TRBV7-9 and TRBJ1-1; tentatively, D is TRBD1 (5 bases). V was trimmed by 1 base and J by 4 bases, leaving 13 bases between them. In germline, CDR1 is SEHNR, CDR2 FQNEAQ (reference sequence). This CDR3 has 15 residues. Here the CDR3 DNA reads TGTGCCAGCAGCTTAGTAGGGCCGGGGGGCACTGAAGCTTTCTTT. It yields the protein CASSLVGPGGTEAFF.

This clonotype was picked up many times. One end of the junction is discordant with germline, which a read error may explain. The chain combines TRBV12-3 or TRBV12-4 with TRBJ1-2; tentatively, D is TRBD1 (6 bases). The CDR3 is 14 amino acids. CDR3 region: CASSLAGANYGYTF. Here the CDR3 DNA reads TGTGCCAGCAGCTTAGCGGGGGCAAACTATGGCTACACCTTC.